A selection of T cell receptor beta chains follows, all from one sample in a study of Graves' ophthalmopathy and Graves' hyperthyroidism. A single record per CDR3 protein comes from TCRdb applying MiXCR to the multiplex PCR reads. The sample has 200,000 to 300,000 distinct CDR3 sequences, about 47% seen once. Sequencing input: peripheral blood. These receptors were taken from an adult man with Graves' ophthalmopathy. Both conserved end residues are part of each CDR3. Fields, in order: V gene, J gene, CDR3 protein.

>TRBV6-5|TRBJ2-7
CATGLAGGRSYEQYF
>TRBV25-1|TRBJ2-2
CASSEYQANTGELFF
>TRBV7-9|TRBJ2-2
CASSLALLLAETQNTGELFF
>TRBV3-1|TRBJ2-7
CASSQGQIYEQYF
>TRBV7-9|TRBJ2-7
CASSSVDRLYEQYF
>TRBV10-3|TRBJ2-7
CASGPGPQRESYEQYF
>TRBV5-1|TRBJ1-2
CASSTGTGGTNYGYTF
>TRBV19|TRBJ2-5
CASSIRTTETQYF
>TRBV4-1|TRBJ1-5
CASSQVLNQPQHF
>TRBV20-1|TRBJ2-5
CSAREPVGQYF
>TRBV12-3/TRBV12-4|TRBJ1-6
CASSQPYDRGKRNSPLHF
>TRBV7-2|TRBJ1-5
CASSSGEGSNQPQHF
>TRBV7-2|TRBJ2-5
CASSLSGQETQYF
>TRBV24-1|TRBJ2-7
CATSDPPSYEQYF
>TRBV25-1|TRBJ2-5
CASSRWTNPQETQYF
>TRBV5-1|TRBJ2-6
CASSPRPGQLSGANVLTF
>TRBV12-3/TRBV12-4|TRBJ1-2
CASSLHRPTYGYTF
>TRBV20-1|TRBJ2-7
CSALKREIPYEQYF
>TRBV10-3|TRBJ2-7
CASSLGTGPSYEQYF
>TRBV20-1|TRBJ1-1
CSARQAGPNTEAFF
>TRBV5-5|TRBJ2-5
CASSVGPEETQYF
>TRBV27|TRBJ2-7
CASSRRPYEQYF
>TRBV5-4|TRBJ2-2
CASSRTGLAPGELFF
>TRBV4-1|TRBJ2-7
CASSSREGRDEQYF
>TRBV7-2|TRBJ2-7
CASSLATSGDPYEQYF
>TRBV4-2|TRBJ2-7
CASSQEASGPYEQYF
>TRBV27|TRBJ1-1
CASKYGGLTNTEAFF
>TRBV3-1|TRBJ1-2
CASSRGATPGGYTF
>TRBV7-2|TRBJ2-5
CASSFGTSGGAGETQYF
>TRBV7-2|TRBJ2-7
CASSLGGTGFYEQYF
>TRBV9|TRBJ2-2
CASSVNRVSANTGELFF
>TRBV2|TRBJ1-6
CASSGGDSPLHF
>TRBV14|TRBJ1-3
CASSHPNRDTIYF
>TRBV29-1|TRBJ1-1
CSVEWAGTEAFF
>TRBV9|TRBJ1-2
CASSQKTGGEGCTF
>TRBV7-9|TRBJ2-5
CASITLRGTQYF
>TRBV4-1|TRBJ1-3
CASSQRRGTASGNTIYF
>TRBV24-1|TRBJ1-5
CATSDSRQGANQPQHF
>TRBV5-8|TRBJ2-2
CASSSLAGRATGELFF
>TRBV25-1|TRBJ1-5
CASSEGHSSNQPQHF
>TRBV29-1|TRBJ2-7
CSVRQGNFYEQYF
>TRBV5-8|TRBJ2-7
CASTNGWDRPTYEQYF
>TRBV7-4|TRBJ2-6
CASSLAPGANVLTF
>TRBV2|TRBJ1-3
CASSDTGAGNTIYF
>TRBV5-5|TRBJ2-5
CASSNPGTSGGLSDF
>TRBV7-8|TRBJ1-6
CASSLDGSSYNSPLHF